What follows is one TCR beta chain and its context. Its target is unknown. Investigators merged groups given second doses at roughly 4 or roughly 12 weeks. Here immunoSEQ multiplex PCR was the method, and the copy in TCRdb shows in-frame clones only, minus some. The sample yields roughly 96,000 clones, around 87% seen once. Germline-derived CDR1 and CDR2 are SGHAT and FQNNGV. Trimming stripped 5 bases from V and 5 bases from J, with 11 bases between. This CDR3 spans 13 amino acids. These data belong to a study of T cell responses to AZD1222 COVID-19 vaccine. Study-level points and caveats: Every sample of the repertoires postdated the peak T cell response. In a largely white British group with more females than males, clonal diversity was possibly underestimated. CD4 TCRs covered the whole spike, strongest at regions 160-218 and 743-854.

The chain has TRBV11-2 and TRBJ2-3; no firm D call. Sequencing was performed on peripheral blood, taken 28 days after the second AZD1222 dose. The TCR was taken from an adult who received the AZD1222 COVID-19 vaccine. The CDR3 is CASSRWTEDTQYF. In nucleotides, the CDR3 is TGTGCCAGCAGCCGATGGACGGAAGATACGCAGTATTTT.